A single sample gave rise to the 26 T cell receptor beta chains below, sequenced in a study of T cell clonotyping in hematopoietic cell transplantation. The data were produced by immunoSEQ multiplex PCR, yet TCRdb's version contains in-frame clones alone and is incomplete. The data hold 9,000 or so clones, with approximately 79% observed a single time. The specimen was peripheral blood mononuclear cells, collected 180 days after allogeneic stem cell transplant. Every receptor here comes from a female patient between 50 and 59 years old who had an allogeneic stem cell transplant from a related donor, so the T cells may come from the graft donor. Some clones in this sample may be carry-over from other donors' samples.

The genes are TRBV7-6 and TRBJ2-7; either TRBD1 or TRBD2 may fit D (6 bases each). From germline, CDR1 is SGHVS and CDR2 FNYEAQ. This CDR3 has 15 amino acids. Trimming left V 1 base short and J 4 bases short, with 14 bases between. CDR3 sequence reads: CASSLGGGLFYEQYF. As DNA, the CDR3 is TGTGCCAGCAGCTTAGGTGGGGGGCTCTTTTACGAGCAGTACTTC. Variable domain in full (rest from reference TRBV7-6 and TRBJ2-7): GAGVSQSPRYKVTKRGQDVALRCDPISGHVSLYWYRQALGQGPEFLTYFNYEAQQDKSGLPNDRFSAERPEGSISTLTIQRTEQRDSAMYRCASSLGGGLFYEQYFGPGTRLTVT.

The CDR3 reads CSGNTGEKLFF. The DNA of the CDR3 is TGCAGCGGGAACACAGGGGAAAAACTGTTTTTT. This sequence joins TRBV29-1 and TRBJ1-4, with D tentatively TRBD1 (6 bases). This CDR3 contains 11 residues. Trimming pared 7 bases from V and 8 bases from J, leaving 11 bases between. Germline CDR1 SQVTM, CDR2 ANQGSEA.

The CDR3 sequence: CASSQEGRQGLNSPLHF. In DNA, the CDR3 is TGTGCCAGCAGCCAAGAAGGCAGACAGGGGTTGAATTCACCCCTCCACTTT. This chain uses TRBV14 with TRBJ1-6; 8 bases fit TRBD1. With V trimmed by 0 bases and J by 7 bases, 8 bases remained unmatched. The germline V gene has CDR1 SGHDN and CDR2 FVKESK. The CDR3 consists of 17 residues.

CDR3 DNA: TGTGCCAGCTCACGGGTCGGGGGTAGGATACAGCCCCAGCATTTT. It is translated as CASSRVGGRIQPQHF. The genes are TRBV6-5 and TRBJ1-5, with D tentatively TRBD1 (5 bases). Germline V gene lookup returns CDR1 MNHEY and CDR2 SVGAGI. V lost 8 bases and J lost 7, with 21 bases in between. The length of the CDR3 is 15 residues.

The V and J genes are TRBV28 and TRBJ1-3, with a tentative D call TRBD1 (5 bases). The CDR3 contains 17 residues. The V gene lost 7 bases and the J gene lost 1 base, with 20 bases spanning the gap. Germline assignment: CDR1 MDHEN and CDR2 SYDVKM. This chain's CDR3 is CASTLGPVGYSGNTIYF. In nucleotides, the CDR3 is TGTGCCAGCACCCTGGGGCCCGTAGGGTATTCTGGAAACACCATATATTTT. The variable domain in full, completed from reference TRBV28 and TRBJ1-3, reads DVKVTQSSRYLVKRTGEKVFLECVQDMDHENMFWYRQDPGLGLRLIYFSYDVKMKEKGDIPEGYSVSREKKERFSLILESASTNQTSMYLCASTLGPVGYSGNTIYFGEGSWLTVV.

This sequence joins TRBV28 and TRBJ1-5; 9 positions match TRBD1. Germline trimming cut 4 bases from V and 1 base from J; bases unmatched to any gene: 5. CDR1 MDHEN and CDR2 SYDVKM come from the germline V gene. The CDR3 sequence is 16 residues long. The CDR3 coding sequence is TGTGCCAGCAGTTACAGGGGGCTAGAAAGCAATCAGCCCCAGCATTTT. Its protein is CASSYRGLESNQPQHF.

The J gene is TRBJ2-3, the V gene TRBV5-1; 8 bases are shared with TRBD1. The CDR3 runs 16 residues. Germline-derived CDR1 and CDR2 are SGHRS and YFSETQ. V shed 4 bases and J 6 bases; nucleotides not matched to a gene: 13. The CDR3 DNA follows: TGCGCCAGCAGCATCGGACAGGGAACTCTTCTGGATACGCAGTATTTT. Amino acids: CASSIGQGTLLDTQYF.

The V call is TRBV2, the J call TRBJ1-5; TRBD1 might be the D (5 bases). The CDR3 totals 12 residues. Germline V gene data show CDR1 as SNHLY and CDR2 as FYNNEI. V lost 8 bases and J 3 bases, leaving 8 bases between the germline ends. Written as DNA, the CDR3 is TGTGCCAGCGGGGACCCCAATCAGCCCCAGCATTTT. It encodes CASGDPNQPQHF. Full variable domain (missing parts from reference TRBV2 and TRBJ1-5): EPEVTQTPSHQVTQMGQEVILRCVPISNHLYFYWYRQILGQKVEFLVSFYNNEISEKSEIFDDQFSVERPDGSNFTLKIRSTKLEDSAMYFCASGDPNQPQHFGDGTRLSIL.

The V gene is TRBV19, the J gene TRBJ2-6; 10 nucleotides match TRBD1. Trimming removed 3 bases from V and 1 base from J; junction bases left unmatched: 9. Germline CDR1 LNHDA, CDR2 SQIVND (reference sequence). The CDR3 sequence is 19 residues long. The DNA of the CDR3 is TGTGCCAGTAGTATGGCCGGGACAGGGGTCGTGTCTGGGGCCAACGTCCTGACTTTC. Amino acids: CASSMAGTGVVSGANVLTF.

The genes are TRBV4-3 and TRBJ2-3, with 8 bases matching TRBD2. The CDR3 runs 15 residues. V was clipped by 0 bases and J by 4 bases; unmatched bases: 3. CDR1 and CDR2 from the germline V gene are LGHNA and YSLEER. CDR3 nucleotide sequence: TGCGCCAGCAGCCAAGAGCGGCGGGGGGCAGATACGCAGTATTTT. Translating gives CASSQERRGADTQYF.

In its sample, this clone was seen a few times. The chain recombines TRBV7-2 with TRBJ2-3; tentatively, D is TRBD1 (5 bases). CDR1 SGHTA and CDR2 FQGNSA come from the germline V gene. V lost 5 bases and J lost 4, with 13 bases in between. This CDR3 is built from 14 residues. Here the CDR3 DNA reads TGTGCCAGCAGCCTAGACAGCATCGCAGATACGCAGTATTTT. Protein: CASSLDSIADTQYF.

The chain recombines TRBV19 with TRBJ2-7, with 8 bases aligning to TRBD2. CDR1 and CDR2 from the germline V gene are LNHDA and SQIVND (reference sequence). Germline trimming cut 3 bases from V and 6 bases from J; bases unmatched to any gene: 7. The length of the CDR3 is 14 residues. The CDR3 loop is CASSIKAGASEQYF. The CDR3, as DNA: TGTGCCAGTAGTATTAAAGCGGGGGCTTCCGAGCAGTACTTC.

This clone has just a few counts. The rearrangement uses TRBV28 and TRBJ2-6; D ambiguous. V was cut by 6 bases and J by 0 bases, with 9 bases left in between. CDR1 is MDHEN, CDR2 SYDVKM, per germline. The CDR3 is 15 amino acids. CDR3 protein: CASSLTLSGANVLTF. Written as DNA, the CDR3 is TGTGCCAGCAGCCTGACACTCTCTGGGGCCAACGTCCTGACTTTC.

The gene calls are TRBV6-5 and TRBJ2-7; 10 nucleotides match TRBD2. Trimming at V came to 2 bases and at J to 3 bases, leaving 4 bases not matched to a gene. Germline CDR1 reads MNHEY; CDR2 reads SVGAGI. The CDR3 is 15 residues long. The CDR3 reads CASSYLAGEYYEQYF. CDR3 nucleotide sequence: TGTGCCAGCAGTTACCTAGCGGGGGAATACTACGAGCAGTACTTC.

The chain uses TRBV10-1 and TRBJ1-1; 8 nucleotides line up with TRBD1. The CDR3 length is 14 residues. The trim removed 4 bases at V and 3 bases at J, leaving 4 bases unmatched. The V gene's germline CDR1 is WNHNN and CDR2 SYGVQD (reference sequence). CDR3: CASSAKTGDTEAFF. The CDR3 DNA reads as TGCGCCAGCAGTGCAAAGACAGGGGACACTGAAGCTTTCTTT.

The DNA for the CDR3 is TGCGCCAGCAGCCGCCGGGACCTAGGAATCAATTCACCCCTCCACTTT. As protein: CASSRRDLGINSPLHF. This chain links TRBV5-1 with TRBJ1-6, with D perhaps TRBD1 (5 bases). The V end was cut by 4 bases, the J end by 7 bases, with 18 bases between. Germline V gene lookup returns CDR1 SGHRS and CDR2 YFSETQ. This CDR3 is 16 amino acids long. Together with reference TRBV5-1 and TRBJ1-6, the CDR3 gives the full variable domain: KAGVTQTPRYLIKTRGQQVTLSCSPISGHRSVSWYQQTPGQGLQFLFEYFSETQRNKGNFPGRFSGRQFSNSRSEMNVSTLELGDSALYLCASSRRDLGINSPLHFGNGTRLTVT.

This clone was detected a few times. J is TRBJ1-1 and V is TRBV5-4; D not certain. Trimming pared 4 bases from V and 1 base from J, leaving 11 bases between. This CDR3 has 14 amino acids. Germline CDR1 and CDR2: SGHNT and YYREEE (reference sequence). CDR3 nucleotides: TGTGCCAGCAGCCAATCCTACGGGAACACTGAAGCTTTCTTT. The encoded protein is CASSQSYGNTEAFF. Full variable domain (outside the CDR3, taken from reference TRBV5-4 and TRBJ1-1): ETGVTQSPTHLIKTRGQQVTLRCSSQSGHNTVSWYQQALGQGPQFIFQYYREEENGRGNFPPRFSGLQFPNYSSELNVNALELDDSALYLCASSQSYGNTEAFFGQGTRLTVV.

This chain links TRBV29-1 with TRBJ2-3, with D possibly matching TRBD2 (5 bases). CDR3 length equals 14 residues. Per the germline V gene, CDR1 is SQVTM and CDR2 is ANQGSEA. V was clipped by 3 bases and J by 4 bases, with 14 bases between them. The DNA of the CDR3 is TGCAGCGTTGAGGCTAGCCAGTCGGCAGATACGCAGTATTTT. Protein product: CSVEASQSADTQYF.

This clone was recorded once. The chain is built from TRBV27 and TRBJ2-3, with D hard to call. Trimming removed 0 bases from V and 4 bases from J, with 8 bases in between. Germline V lookup: CDR1 MNHEY, CDR2 SMNVEV (reference sequence). This CDR3 contains 14 residues. CDR3 protein: CASSLSTSPDTQYF. The CDR3 DNA reads as TGTGCCAGCAGTTTATCTACTTCCCCAGATACGCAGTATTTT.

The chain employs TRBV28 and TRBJ2-7; D is unresolved. From germline, CDR1 is MDHEN and CDR2 SYDVKM. The CDR3 has 11 residues. V dropped 5 bases and J dropped 1 base, with 3 bases sitting between them. CDR3 loop: CASSISYEQYF. Written as DNA, the CDR3 is TGTGCCAGCAGTATATCCTACGAGCAGTACTTC.

The rearrangement links TRBV10-3 to TRBJ2-3, with unresolved D. The CDR3 contains 11 residues. CDR1 and CDR2 from the germline V gene are ENHRY and SYGVKD. The V gene lost 4 bases and the J gene lost 6 bases, with 5 bases spanning the gap. CDR3 sequence reads: CAISGEDTQYF. The DNA of the CDR3 is TGTGCCATCAGTGGAGAGGATACGCAGTATTTT.

The sample holds a few counts of this clone. This chain uses TRBV2 with TRBJ1-2, with D tentatively TRBD1 (6 bases). V lost 6 bases to trimming and J lost 4 bases, with 15 bases between them. The CDR3 totals 14 residues. Per the germline V gene, CDR1 is SNHLY and CDR2 is FYNNEI. CDR3 loop: CASSSGQTSYGYTF. CDR3 DNA sequence: TGTGCCAGCAGCTCCGGACAGACCAGCTATGGCTACACCTTC.

The J gene is TRBJ2-3, the V gene TRBV28, with 11 nucleotides matching TRBD2. CDR1 is MDHEN, CDR2 SYDVKM, per germline. J gave up 4 bases and V 3 bases, and 12 bases lay outside the gene matches. The CDR3 consists of 18 residues. CDR3 protein: CASSFASSGGPMSDTQYF. The CDR3 bases are TGTGCCAGCAGTTTTGCGTCTAGCGGGGGGCCCATGTCAGATACGCAGTATTTT.

This chain connects TRBV7-2 to TRBJ1-4; tentatively, D is TRBD1 (5 bases). Trimming shortened V by 2 bases and J by 3 bases, and 7 bases separated the two germline ends. The CDR3 is 14 residues long. Germline V gene data show CDR1 as SGHTA and CDR2 as FQGNSA. CDR3 loop: CASSLRGPNEKLFF. CDR3 DNA: TGTGCCAGCAGCTTAAGGGGCCCTAATGAAAAACTGTTTTTT.

J is TRBJ2-6 and V is TRBV6-1, with D possibly matching TRBD2 (5 bases). The CDR3 contains 15 residues. Per germline, CDR1 MNHNS and CDR2 SASEGT. Trimming pared 6 bases from V and 1 base from J, leaving 10 bases between. CDR3 region: CASRSRGSGANVLTF. The CDR3 nucleotides read TGTGCCAGCAGGAGCCGGGGTTCTGGGGCCAACGTCCTGACTTTC.

For this clone: The junction departs from the called germline gene at one end, perhaps through a read error. The chain combines TRBV6-5 with TRBJ2-5, with 8 bases lining up with TRBD1. From germline, CDR1 is MNHEY and CDR2 SVGAGI. The CDR3 is made up of 11 amino acids. The CDR3 DNA reads TGTGCCAGCAGTTACGGGGACAGGAGCAACTTC. Protein: CASSYGDRSNF.